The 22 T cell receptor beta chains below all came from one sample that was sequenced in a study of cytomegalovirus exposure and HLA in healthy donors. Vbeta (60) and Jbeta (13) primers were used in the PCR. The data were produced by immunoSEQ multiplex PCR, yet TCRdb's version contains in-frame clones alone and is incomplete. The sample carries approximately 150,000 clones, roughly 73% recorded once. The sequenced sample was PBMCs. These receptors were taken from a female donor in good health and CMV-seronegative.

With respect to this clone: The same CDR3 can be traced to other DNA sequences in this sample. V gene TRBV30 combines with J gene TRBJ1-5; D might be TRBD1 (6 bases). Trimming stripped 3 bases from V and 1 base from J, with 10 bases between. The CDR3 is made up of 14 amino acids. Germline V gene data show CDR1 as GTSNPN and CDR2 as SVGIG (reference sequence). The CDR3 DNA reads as TGTGCCTGGAGGCCAGGGGAGAGCAATCAGCCCCAGCATTTT. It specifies CAWRPGESNQPQHF.

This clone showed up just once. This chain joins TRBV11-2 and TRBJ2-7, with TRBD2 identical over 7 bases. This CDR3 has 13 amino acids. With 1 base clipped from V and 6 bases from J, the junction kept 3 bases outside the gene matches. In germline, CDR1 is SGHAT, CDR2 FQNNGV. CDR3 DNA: TGTGCCAGCAGCTTAGGAACGGGGGGCGAGCAGTACTTC. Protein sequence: CASSLGTGGEQYF.

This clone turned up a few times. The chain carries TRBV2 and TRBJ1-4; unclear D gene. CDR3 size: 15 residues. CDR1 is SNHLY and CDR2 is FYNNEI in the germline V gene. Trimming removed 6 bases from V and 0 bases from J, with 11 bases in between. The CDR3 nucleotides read TGTGCCAGCAGGTCGGGTAGTTCAACTAATGAAAAACTGTTTTTT. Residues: CASRSGSSTNEKLFF.

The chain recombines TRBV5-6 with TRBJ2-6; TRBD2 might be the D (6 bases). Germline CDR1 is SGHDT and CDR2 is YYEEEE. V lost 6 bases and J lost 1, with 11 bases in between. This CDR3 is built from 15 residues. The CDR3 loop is CASTFGGSGANVLTF. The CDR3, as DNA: TGTGCCAGCACCTTCGGGGGATCTGGGGCCAACGTCCTGACTTTC.

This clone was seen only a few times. DNA for the CDR3: TGTGCCAGCAGTTACTCAGGCGGACACACAGATACGCAGTATTTT. Amino acids: CASSYSGGHTDTQYF. This chain connects TRBV6-5 to TRBJ2-3, with a weak D call TRBD1 (5 bases). In germline, CDR1 is MNHEY, CDR2 SVGAGI. Trimming removed 0 bases at V and 2 bases at J, with 9 bases between. The CDR3 extends over 15 amino acids.

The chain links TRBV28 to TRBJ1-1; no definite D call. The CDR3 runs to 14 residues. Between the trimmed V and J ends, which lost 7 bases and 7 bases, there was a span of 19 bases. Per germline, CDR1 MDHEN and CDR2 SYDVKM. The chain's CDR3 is CASTLTMMGDEAFF. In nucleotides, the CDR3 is TGTGCCAGCACCCTTACAATGATGGGAGATGAAGCTTTCTTT.

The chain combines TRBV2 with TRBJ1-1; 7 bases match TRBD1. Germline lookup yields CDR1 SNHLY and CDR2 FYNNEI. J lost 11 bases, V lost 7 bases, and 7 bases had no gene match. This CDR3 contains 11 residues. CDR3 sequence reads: CASIVGQWAFF. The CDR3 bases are TGTGCCAGCATCGTGGGACAGTGGGCTTTCTTT.

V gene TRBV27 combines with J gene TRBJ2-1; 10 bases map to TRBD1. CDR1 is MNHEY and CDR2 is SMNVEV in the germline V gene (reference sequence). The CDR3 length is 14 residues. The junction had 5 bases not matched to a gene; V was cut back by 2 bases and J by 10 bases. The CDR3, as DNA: TGTGCCAGCAGTTTAGCCGGGACAGGGGTGGAGCAGTTCTTC. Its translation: CASSLAGTGVEQFF.

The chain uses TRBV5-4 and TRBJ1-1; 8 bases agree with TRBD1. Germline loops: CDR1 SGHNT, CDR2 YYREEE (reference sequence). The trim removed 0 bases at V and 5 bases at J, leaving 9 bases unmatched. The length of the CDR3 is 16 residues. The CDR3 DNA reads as TGTGCCAGCAGCTTGGATACAGGGGGGCGGGGAACTGAAGCTTTCTTT. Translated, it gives CASSLDTGGRGTEAFF.

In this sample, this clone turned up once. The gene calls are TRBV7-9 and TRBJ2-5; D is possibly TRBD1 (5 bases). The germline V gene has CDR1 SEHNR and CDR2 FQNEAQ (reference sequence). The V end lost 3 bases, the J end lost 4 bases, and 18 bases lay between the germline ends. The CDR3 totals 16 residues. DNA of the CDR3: TGTGCCAGCAGCTTTGCGACGGACCGACAGAGAGAGACCCAGTACTTC. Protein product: CASSFATDRQRETQYF. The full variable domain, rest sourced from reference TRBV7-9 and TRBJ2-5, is DTGVSQNPRHKITKRGQNVTFRCDPISEHNRLYWYRQTLGQGPEFLTYFQNEAQLEKSRLLSDRFSAERPKGSFSTLEIQRTEQGDSAMYLCASSFATDRQRETQYFGPGTRLLVL.

This CDR3 is CASSPREGADYRTNEKLFF. The CDR3 coding sequence is TGTGCCAGCTCACCCCGCGAGGGGGCGGACTACCGAACTAATGAAAAACTGTTTTTT. This rearrangement joins TRBV18 to TRBJ1-4; 7 nucleotides line up with TRBD1. This CDR3 comprises 19 residues. From germline, CDR1 is KGHSH and CDR2 LQKENI. Trimming at V came to 3 bases and at J to 1 base, leaving 14 bases not matched to a gene. Full variable domain (remainder filled in from reference TRBV18 and TRBJ1-4): NAGVMQNPRHLVRRRGQEARLRCSPMKGHSHVYWYRQLPEEGLKFMVYLQKENIIDESGMPKERFSAEFPKEGPSILRIQQVVRGDSAAYFCASSPREGADYRTNEKLFFGSGTQLSVL.

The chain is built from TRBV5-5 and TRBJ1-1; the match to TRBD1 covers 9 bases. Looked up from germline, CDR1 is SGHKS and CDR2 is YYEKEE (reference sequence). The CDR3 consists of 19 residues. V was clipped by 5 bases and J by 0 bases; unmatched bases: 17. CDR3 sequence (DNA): TGTGCCAGCAGTCTGGGACAGGGCAGAAGGGAAGGCATGAACACTGAAGCTTTCTTT. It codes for CASSLGQGRREGMNTEAFF.

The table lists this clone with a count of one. Here the CDR3 reads CASTRSGERSPLHF. CDR3 nucleotide sequence: TGTGCCAGCACCCGATCGGGGGAACGCTCACCCCTCCACTTT. The chain links TRBV6-5 to TRBJ1-6, with D possibly TRBD1 on 5 matching bases. The V end lost 7 bases, the J end lost 10 bases, and 17 bases lay between the germline ends. The germline gives CDR1 MNHEY, CDR2 SVGAGI. The CDR3 runs to 14 residues.

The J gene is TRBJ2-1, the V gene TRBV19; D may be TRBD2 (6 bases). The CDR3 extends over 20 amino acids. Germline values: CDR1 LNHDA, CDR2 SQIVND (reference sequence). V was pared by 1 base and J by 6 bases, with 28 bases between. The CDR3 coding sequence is TGTGCCAGTAGTATAGCTTCCGTTGGGTGGGGTAGCGGCCCTAGCAATGAGCAGTTCTTC. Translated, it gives CASSIASVGWGSGPSNEQFF.

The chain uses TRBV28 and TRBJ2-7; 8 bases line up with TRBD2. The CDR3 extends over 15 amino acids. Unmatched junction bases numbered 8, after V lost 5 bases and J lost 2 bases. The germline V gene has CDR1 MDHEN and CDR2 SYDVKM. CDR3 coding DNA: TGTGCCAGCAGTGTCGGGGGGGCGATAACCTACGAGCAGTACTTC. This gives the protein CASSVGGAITYEQYF.

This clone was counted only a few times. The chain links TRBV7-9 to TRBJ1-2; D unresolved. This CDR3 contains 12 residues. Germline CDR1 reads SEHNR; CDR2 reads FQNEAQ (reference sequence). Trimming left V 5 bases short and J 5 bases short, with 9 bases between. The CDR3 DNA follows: TGTGCCAGCAGCCCCGGGAGGTATGGCTACACCTTC. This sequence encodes CASSPGRYGYTF.

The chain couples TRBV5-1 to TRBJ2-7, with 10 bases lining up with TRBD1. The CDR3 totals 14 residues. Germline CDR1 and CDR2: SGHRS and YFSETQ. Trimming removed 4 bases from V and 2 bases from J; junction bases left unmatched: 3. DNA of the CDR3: TGCGCCAGCAGCCGGGACAGGGGCACCTACGAGCAGTACTTC. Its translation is CASSRDRGTYEQYF.

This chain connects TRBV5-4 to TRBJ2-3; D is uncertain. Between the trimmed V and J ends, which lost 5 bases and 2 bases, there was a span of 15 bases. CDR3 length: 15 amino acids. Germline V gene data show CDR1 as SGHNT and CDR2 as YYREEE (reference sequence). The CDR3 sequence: CASRPELTNTDTQYF. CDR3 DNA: TGTGCCAGCAGGCCCGAACTAACTAACACAGATACGCAGTATTTT.

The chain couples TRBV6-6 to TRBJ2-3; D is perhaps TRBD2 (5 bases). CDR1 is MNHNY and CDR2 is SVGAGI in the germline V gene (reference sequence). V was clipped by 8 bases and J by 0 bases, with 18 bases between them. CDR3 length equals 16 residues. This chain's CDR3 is CASPCRERLSTDTQYF. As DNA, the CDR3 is TGTGCCAGCCCGTGTCGGGAACGTTTGAGCACAGATACGCAGTATTTT.

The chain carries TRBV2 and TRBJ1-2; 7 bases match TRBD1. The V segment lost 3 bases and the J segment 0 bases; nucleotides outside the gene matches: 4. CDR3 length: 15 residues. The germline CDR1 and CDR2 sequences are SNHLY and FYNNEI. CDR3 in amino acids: CASSDRQGTNYGYTF. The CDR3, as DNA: TGTGCCAGCAGTGACCGACAGGGAACTAACTATGGCTACACCTTC.

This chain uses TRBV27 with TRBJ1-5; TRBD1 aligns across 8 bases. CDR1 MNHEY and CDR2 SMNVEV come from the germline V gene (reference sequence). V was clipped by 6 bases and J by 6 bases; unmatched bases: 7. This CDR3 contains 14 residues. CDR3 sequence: CASRAQGAGQPQHF. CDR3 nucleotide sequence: TGTGCCAGCAGAGCCCAGGGGGCGGGTCAGCCCCAGCATTTT.

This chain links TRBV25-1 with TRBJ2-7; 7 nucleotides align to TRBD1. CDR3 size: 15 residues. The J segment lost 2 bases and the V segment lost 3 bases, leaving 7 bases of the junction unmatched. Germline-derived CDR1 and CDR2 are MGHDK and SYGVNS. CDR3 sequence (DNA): TGTGCCAGCAGTGATCGTCAGGGGGAACCCTACGAGCAGTACTTC. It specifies CASSDRQGEPYEQYF.